Shown below are 31 T cell receptor beta chains from a single sample sequenced in a study of T cells in women clearing cervical HPV infection. Repertoires were generated with immunoSEQ multiplex PCR, while TCRdb's copy carries only in-frame clones and drops some. Recorded for this sample: fewer than 50,000 clones. Sample: blood buffy coat. The receptors derive from a woman between 18 and 69 years old with a cervical HPV16 infection that either progressed to CIN3+ or cleared (not recorded which).

About this clone: Read sequence stops 3 residues before the CDR3 end, and the germline J gene provides the missing end. The chain is built from TRBV18 and TRBJ2-1; TRBD1 aligns across 10 bases. J gave up 7 bases and V 9 bases, and 9 bases lay outside the gene matches. This CDR3 contains 14 residues. Germline assignment: CDR1 KGHSH and CDR2 LQKENI. CDR3 region: CASTGQGMENEQFF. The covered CDR3 bases are TGTGCCAGTACGGGACAGGGGATGGAGAATGAG. Full variable domain (outside the CDR3, taken from reference TRBV18 and TRBJ2-1): NAGVMQNPRHLVRRRGQEARLRCSPMKGHSHVYWYRQLPEEGLKFMVYLQKENIIDESGMPKERFSAEFPKEGPSILRIQQVVRGDSAAYFCASTGQGMENEQFFGPGTRLTVL.

As regards this clone: The CDR3 extends 3 residues past the end of the read, so its final part is completed from the germline J gene. The rearrangement joins TRBV5-1 to TRBJ2-3; D may be TRBD1 (6 bases). Trimming stripped 0 bases from V and 5 bases from J, with 10 bases between. This CDR3 region has 14 residues. Looked up from germline, CDR1 is SGHRS and CDR2 is YFSETQ. The CDR3: CASSLDQGRDTQYF. The CDR3 DNA, read in part, is TGCGCCAGCAGCTTGGACCAGGGGAGAGATACG.

A word on this clone: The DNA ends 3 residues before the CDR3 does, and the rest of the CDR3 is filled in from the germline J gene. Other DNA sequences from this sample encode an identical CDR3 as well. This chain links TRBV5-1 with TRBJ2-2, with 14 nucleotides matching TRBD2. The junction had 3 bases not matched to a gene; V was cut back by 3 bases and J by 5 bases. There are 16 residues in the CDR3. Germline CDR1 reads SGHRS; CDR2 reads YFSETQ. The part of the CDR3 DNA that was read is TGCGCCAGCAGCTCCGGACTAGCGGGAGGAACCGGGGAG. It yields the protein CASSSGLAGGTGE. The full CDR3 reads CASSSGLAGGTGELFF.

Points on this clone: The read halts 3 residues ahead of the CDR3 end, with the missing end drawn from the germline J gene. This sequence joins TRBV5-1 and TRBJ2-2; 9 bases line up with TRBD2. The CDR3 totals 14 residues. V shed 5 bases and J 7 bases; nucleotides not matched to a gene: 6. CDR1 and CDR2 (germline): SGHRS, YFSETQ. This CDR3 reads CASSAGGPNGELFF. Partial CDR3 DNA: TGCGCCAGCAGTGCGGGAGGGCCTAACGGGGAG. Together with reference TRBV5-1 and TRBJ2-2, the CDR3 gives the full variable domain: KAGVTQTPRYLIKTRGQQVTLSCSPISGHRSVSWYQQTPGQGLQFLFEYFSETQRNKGNFPGRFSGRQFSNSRSEMNVSTLELGDSALYLCASSAGGPNGELFFGEGSRLTVL.

For this clone: The read falls 3 residues short of the CDR3 end, and the missing part is taken from the germline J gene. The chain carries TRBV12-3 or TRBV12-4 and TRBJ2-5; TRBD1 aligns across 7 bases. The V gene end was trimmed by 5 bases and the J gene end by 4 bases; junction bases not matched to a gene: 4. The CDR3 is 13 residues long. The sequenced part of the CDR3 DNA is TGTGCCAGCAGTCCGAACAGGGGAGAGACC. Translating gives CASSPNRGET. The CDR3, in full, reads CASSPNRGETQYF.

Concerning this clone: The read falls 3 residues short of the CDR3 end, and the missing part is taken from the germline J gene. The chain couples TRBV30 to TRBJ1-4; D is perhaps TRBD1 (5 bases). Germline V gives CDR1 GTSNPN, CDR2 SVGIG (reference sequence). The CDR3 has 16 amino acids. Trimming cost V 4 bases and J 0 bases, with 15 bases left between them. The sequenced CDR3 bases are TGTGCCTGGACCTCCGACAGCTTAACAACTAATGAAAAA. Its translation is CAWTSDSLTTNEK. The whole CDR3 protein is CAWTSDSLTTNEKLFF.

Comments on this clone: The missing CDR3 end, 3 residues past where the read stops, is filled in from the germline J gene. The V and J genes are TRBV7-9 and TRBJ2-3, with 9 bases fitting TRBD2. V dropped 4 bases and J dropped 8; count of bases not matched to a gene: 7. Germline CDR1 reads SEHNR; CDR2 reads FQNEAQ (reference sequence). The CDR3 is made up of 14 amino acids. CDR3 sequence reads: CASSSSGVTGTQYF. The sequenced CDR3 bases are TGTGCCAGCAGCTCTAGCGGGGTCACCGGTACG.

As to this clone: The sequenced fragment ends 3 residues before the CDR3 boundary, so the rest is inferred from the germline J gene. The J gene is TRBJ2-5, the V gene TRBV27; D might be TRBD2 (5 bases). V lost 10 bases to trimming and J lost 0 bases, with 18 bases between them. CDR3 size: 15 residues. The germline gives CDR1 MNHEY, CDR2 SMNVEV (reference sequence). Incomplete CDR3 DNA: TGTGCCATCGGGCCTAGCTCGGGTCACCAAGAGACC. Translation: CAIGPSSGHQET. The whole CDR3 protein is CAIGPSSGHQETQYF.

A word on this clone: Read data end 3 residues before the CDR3 end; the end is taken from the germline J gene. The V gene is TRBV5-4, the J gene TRBJ2-5, with a possible D match to TRBD1 (5 bases). Germline loops: CDR1 SGHNT, CDR2 YYREEE (reference sequence). The CDR3 runs 15 residues. Trimming shortened V by 2 bases and J by 2 bases, and 13 bases separated the two germline ends. The CDR3 loop is CASSFRPGPQETQYF. Incomplete CDR3 DNA: TGTGCCAGCAGCTTCCGGCCAGGGCCTCAAGAGACC.

Of note for this clone: The read finishes 3 residues shy of the CDR3 end, and the germline J gene is used to complete it. The chain has TRBV28 and TRBJ1-4; no clear D. CDR1 is MDHEN, CDR2 SYDVKM, per germline. The ends were cut back, 6 bases at V and 3 bases at J, with 20 bases in the middle. The CDR3 covers 17 residues. Incomplete CDR3 DNA: TGTGCCAGCAGCTCTAGCGATCTGAGGGCGTCTAATGAAAAA. It yields the protein CASSSSDLRASNEK. The whole CDR3 protein is CASSSSDLRASNEKLFF.

On this clone itself: With the read ending 3 residues before the CDR3 end, the germline J gene is used to fill in that end. The V and J genes are TRBV5-1 and TRBJ2-5, with TRBD2 matching 12 bases. With 0 bases clipped from V and 5 bases from J, the junction kept 8 bases outside the gene matches. CDR1 and CDR2 (germline): SGHRS, YFSETQ. The CDR3 is made up of 17 amino acids. The CDR3 loop is CASSLAPSGGAGETQYF. CDR3 bases read: TGCGCCAGCAGCTTGGCGCCTAGCGGGGGGGCCGGGGAGACC.

As to this clone: Coverage ceases 3 residues before the CDR3 finishes, and the germline J gene fills in the end. This chain links TRBV20-1 with TRBJ2-7, with TRBD2 as a possible D gene (5 bases). Germline V gives CDR1 DFQATT, CDR2 SNEGSKA (reference sequence). This CDR3 comprises 13 residues. The ends were cut back, 4 bases at V and 3 bases at J, with 13 bases in the middle. The CDR3 DNA, read in part, is TGCAGTGCTATGGTAAGCGGCAACTACGAG. Residues: CSAMVSGNYE. The entire CDR3 protein reads CSAMVSGNYEQYF.

The CDR3 reads CATASGQNTEAFF. The covered CDR3 bases are TGCGCCACCGCGTCTGGGCAGAACACTGAA. The chain recombines TRBV10-2 with TRBJ1-1; D remains unclear. The read ends 3 residues early relative to the CDR3; the germline J gene fills the gap. CDR3 length: 13 amino acids. V lost 10 bases and J lost 1, with 13 bases in between. Germline loops: CDR1 WSHSY, CDR2 SAAADI.

About this clone: With the read ending 3 residues before the CDR3 end, the germline J gene is used to fill in that end. The chain carries TRBV29-1 and TRBJ2-2, with D uncertain. Germline V CDR1 and CDR2: SQVTM, ANQGSEA. V was cut by 7 bases and J by 1 base, with 4 bases left in between. The CDR3 has 11 amino acids. The CDR3 spells CSAQNTGELFF. The CDR3 DNA, read in part, is TGCAGCGCACAGAACACCGGGGAG.

About this clone: The CDR3 goes on 3 residues after the read ends, and that part is filled in from the germline J gene. This sequence joins TRBV10-3 and TRBJ1-4, with D possibly being TRBD1 (5 bases). The V and J ends lost 0 bases and 8 bases respectively, with 13 bases between them. The CDR3 contains 15 residues. Per germline, CDR1 ENHRY and CDR2 SYGVKD. This CDR3 reads CAISESGQGEEKLFF. The part of the CDR3 DNA that was read is TGTGCCATCAGTGAGTCGGGGCAGGGAGAAGAAAAA.

As for this clone: Read coverage stops 3 residues before the CDR3 terminus; the germline J gene supplies the remainder. The V call is TRBV6-7, the J call TRBJ1-6, with TRBD1 matching 10 bases. TRBV6-7 is noted as an ORF with a role that remains uncertain. With 7 bases clipped from V and 7 bases from J, the junction kept 13 bases outside the gene matches. The CDR3 runs 17 residues. CDR3 DNA, as far as it was read: TGTGCCAGCAATGGGGGGAGGGACAGGGGTTGGAATTCACCC. It translates to CASNGGRDRGWNSP. From start to end, the CDR3 is CASNGGRDRGWNSPLHF.

Note on this clone: The missing CDR3 end, 3 residues past where the read stops, is filled in from the germline J gene. The chain uses TRBV5-1 and TRBJ1-4; D might be TRBD1 (6 bases). Germline loops: CDR1 SGHRS, CDR2 YFSETQ. This CDR3 has 16 amino acids. Trimming shortened V by 2 bases and J by 8 bases, and 19 bases separated the two germline ends. The CDR3 DNA, read in part, is TGCGCCAGCAGCTTTCAACAGGGAGGCGGTGGCGAAAAA. Translating gives CASSFQQGGGGEK. The whole CDR3 is CASSFQQGGGGEKLFF.

With regard to this clone: The read ends 3 residues shy of where the CDR3 ends; the end is completed using the germline J gene. The genes are TRBV7-9 and TRBJ1-2; possible D gene TRBD1, 5 bases. V was cut by 0 bases and J by 7 bases, with 9 bases left in between. Germline assignment: CDR1 SEHNR and CDR2 FQNEAQ (reference sequence). The CDR3 runs 13 residues. The covered CDR3 bases are TGTGCCAGCAGCTTAGCTGGGGGACTTGGC. Translating it yields CASSLAGGLG. The entire CDR3 protein reads CASSLAGGLGYTF.

The covered CDR3 bases are TGTGCCAGCAGCTTAGATTCCCGGGACAGGGGAAAA. It codes for CASSLDSRDRGK. The complete CDR3 reads CASSLDSRDRGKAFF. The chain has TRBV11-2 and TRBJ1-1, with 10 bases identical to TRBD1. The missing CDR3 end, 3 residues past where the read stops, is filled in from the germline J gene. Germline V gene lookup returns CDR1 SGHAT and CDR2 FQNNGV. The CDR3 has 15 residues.

A note on this clone: The CDR3 end lies 3 residues beyond the end of the read and is filled in from the germline J gene. The gene calls are TRBV5-1 and TRBJ2-2; 9 bases fit TRBD1. Trimming cost V 4 bases and J 6 bases; bases outside gene matches: 13. The CDR3 is 17 residues long. The germline V gene has CDR1 SGHRS and CDR2 YFSETQ. The CDR3 loop is CASSPRQGGTGAGELFF. CDR3 bases read: TGCGCCAGCAGCCCTAGACAGGGGGGCACGGGGGCCGGGGAG.

Worth noting for this clone: The read gets to within 3 residues of the CDR3 end, and the germline J gene fills in the rest. The rearrangement uses TRBV4-1 and TRBJ2-7; 7 positions agree with TRBD2. Germline V gene data show CDR1 as MGHRA and CDR2 as YSYEKL. The CDR3 extends over 16 amino acids. J lost 6 bases, V lost 1 base, and 12 bases had no gene match. CDR3 DNA, as far as it was read: TGCGCCAGCAGCCAAGGGGCCACCGGGACTACTGGCGAG. It is translated as CASSQGATGTTGE. The CDR3 in its entirety is CASSQGATGTTGEQYF.

Turning to this clone: Coverage ceases 3 residues before the CDR3 finishes, and the germline J gene fills in the end. This chain joins TRBV5-1 and TRBJ2-7, with TRBD2 identical over 13 bases. The V gene end was trimmed by 9 bases and the J gene end by 3 bases; junction bases not matched to a gene: 3. Germline values: CDR1 SGHRS, CDR2 YFSETQ. The CDR3 contains 13 residues. CDR3 in amino acids: CANRTSGSYEQYF. Incomplete CDR3 DNA: TGCGCCAACCGGACTAGCGGGAGCTACGAG.

For this clone: Read sequence stops 3 residues before the CDR3 end, and the germline J gene provides the missing end. The gene calls are TRBV10-3 and TRBJ1-5; 7 bases map to TRBD1. This CDR3 is 15 amino acids long. The germline CDR1 and CDR2 sequences are ENHRY and SYGVKD. V shed 2 bases and J 6 bases; nucleotides not matched to a gene: 7. The CDR3 bases that were read are TGTGCCATCAGTGAGGGGAGACAGGGCGGTCAGCCC. This codes for CAISEGRQGGQP. The whole CDR3 sequence is CAISEGRQGGQPQHF.

As for this clone: The read halts 3 residues ahead of the CDR3 end, with the missing end drawn from the germline J gene. This chain uses TRBV27 with TRBJ2-5; tentatively, D is TRBD1 (8 bases). The germline V and J ends were trimmed by 1 base and 2 bases, with 17 bases remaining between them. The CDR3 loop spans 17 amino acids. Per germline, CDR1 MNHEY and CDR2 SMNVEV (reference sequence). Partial CDR3 DNA: TGTGCCAGCAGTTTATACGGACAGGGAGGGATTCAAGAGACC. Amino acids: CASSLYGQGGIQET. The full CDR3 is CASSLYGQGGIQETQYF.

With respect to this clone: The read is 3 residues too short to cover the CDR3 end, so that end is filled in from the germline J gene. This chain uses TRBV5-1 with TRBJ2-7; 10 positions match TRBD1. V was pared by 0 bases and J by 3 bases, with 6 bases of the junction left unmatched. The length of the CDR3 is 16 residues. Germline CDR1 is SGHRS and CDR2 is YFSETQ. The CDR3 loop is CASSLAGTGVIYEQYF. The CDR3 bases that were read are TGCGCCAGCAGCTTGGCCGGGACAGGGGTGATCTACGAG.

Of note for this clone: The read ends 3 residues before the CDR3 terminus; that terminus is restored from the germline J gene. The chain is built from TRBV5-1 and TRBJ1-2; D unclear. The V and J ends lost 4 bases and 7 bases respectively, with 11 bases between them. Germline lookup yields CDR1 SGHRS and CDR2 YFSETQ. There are 12 residues in the CDR3. The CDR3 bases that were read are TGCGCCAGCAGCGATGACACCGGTGGC. It yields the protein CASSDDTGG. The entire CDR3 protein is CASSDDTGGYTF. Full variable domain (outside the CDR3, taken from reference TRBV5-1 and TRBJ1-2): KAGVTQTPRYLIKTRGQQVTLSCSPISGHRSVSWYQQTPGQGLQFLFEYFSETQRNKGNFPGRFSGRQFSNSRSEMNVSTLELGDSALYLCASSDDTGGYTFGSGTRLTVV.

A note on this clone: The CDR3 end is not reached by the read, which stops 3 residues before it; the germline J gene fills it in. The chain recombines TRBV5-1 with TRBJ1-1; tentative D call: TRBD1 (6 bases). The length of the CDR3 is 15 residues. CDR1 and CDR2 (germline): SGHRS, YFSETQ. The V end lost 4 bases, the J end lost 4 bases, and 17 bases lay between the germline ends. CDR3 DNA, as far as it was read: TGCGCCAGCAGCCCGAACACAGGGATTTTCACTGAA. This encodes CASSPNTGIFTE. The entire CDR3 protein reads CASSPNTGIFTEAFF.

A word on this clone: Read sequence stops 3 residues before the CDR3 end, and the germline J gene provides the missing end. V usage is TRBV5-6 and J usage is TRBJ2-7; TRBD1 agrees at 11 bases. V lost 2 bases and J lost 2; bases outside the gene matches: 3. This CDR3 region has 15 residues. Germline CDR1 and CDR2: SGHDT and YYEEEE. The sequenced part of the CDR3 DNA is TGTGCCAGCAGCTTCGGGACAGGGGGGGCCTACGAG. It is translated as CASSFGTGGAYE. The complete CDR3 reads CASSFGTGGAYEQYF.

Of note for this clone: The read is 3 residues too short to cover the CDR3 end, so that end is filled in from the germline J gene. The gene calls are TRBV7-6 and TRBJ2-5; 10 bases line up with TRBD2. V gave up 4 bases and J gave up 0 bases; unmatched junction bases: 5. This CDR3 comprises 16 residues. Germline-derived CDR1 and CDR2 are SGHVS and FNYEAQ. This CDR3 reads CASSSGTSVYQETQYF. The CDR3 DNA, read in part, is TGTGCCAGCAGCTCCGGGACTAGCGTGTACCAAGAGACC. Drawing the rest from reference TRBV7-6 and TRBJ2-5, the complete variable domain is GAGVSQSPRYKVTKRGQDVALRCDPISGHVSLYWYRQALGQGPEFLTYFNYEAQQDKSGLPNDRFSAERPEGSISTLTIQRTEQRDSAMYRCASSSGTSVYQETQYFGPGTRLLVL.

Worth noting for this clone: Read coverage stops 3 residues before the CDR3 terminus; the germline J gene supplies the remainder. The chain employs TRBV5-5 and TRBJ1-5; D is possibly TRBD1 (6 bases). Germline CDR1 SGHKS, CDR2 YYEKEE (reference sequence). V lost 4 bases and J lost 2, with 13 bases in between. The CDR3 length is 15 residues. The sequenced CDR3 bases are TGTGCCAGCAGCCCGGGGGGGGCCCGCAATCAGCCC. It codes for CASSPGGARNQP. The whole CDR3 protein is CASSPGGARNQPQHF.

Note on this clone: The CDR3 end falls 3 residues outside the read, so it is completed with the germline J gene. This chain joins TRBV19 and TRBJ1-2; D is ambiguous. This CDR3 is 15 amino acids long. Germline CDR1 is LNHDA and CDR2 is SQIVND (reference sequence). The V end lost 3 bases, the J end lost 4 bases, and 15 bases lay between the germline ends. The covered CDR3 bases are TGTGCCAGTAGTATGCAGGAGGGTTGGAGCTATGGC. Its translation: CASSMQEGWSYG. The CDR3 in full is CASSMQEGWSYGYTF.